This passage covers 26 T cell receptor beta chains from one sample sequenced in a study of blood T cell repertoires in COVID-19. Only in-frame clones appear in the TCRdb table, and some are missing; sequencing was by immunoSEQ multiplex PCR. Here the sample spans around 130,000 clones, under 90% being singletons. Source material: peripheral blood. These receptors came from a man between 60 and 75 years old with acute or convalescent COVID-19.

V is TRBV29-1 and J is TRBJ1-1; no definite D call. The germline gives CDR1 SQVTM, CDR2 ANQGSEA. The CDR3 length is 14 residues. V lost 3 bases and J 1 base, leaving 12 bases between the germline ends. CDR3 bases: TGCAGCGTTGAGTCCTTGAGCCCGAACACTGAAGCTTTCTTT. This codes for CSVESLSPNTEAFF.

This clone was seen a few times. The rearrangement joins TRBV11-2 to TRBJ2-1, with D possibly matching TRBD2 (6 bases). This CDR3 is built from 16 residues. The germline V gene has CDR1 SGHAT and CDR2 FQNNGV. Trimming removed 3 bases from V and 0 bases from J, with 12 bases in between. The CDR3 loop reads CASSFKLGGSYNEQFF. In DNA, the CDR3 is TGTGCCAGCAGCTTTAAACTGGGGGGCTCCTACAATGAGCAGTTCTTC.

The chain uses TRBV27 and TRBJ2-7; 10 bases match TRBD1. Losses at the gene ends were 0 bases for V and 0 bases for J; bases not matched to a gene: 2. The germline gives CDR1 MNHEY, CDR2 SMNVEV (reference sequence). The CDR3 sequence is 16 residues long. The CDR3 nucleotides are TGTGCCAGCAGTTTATCTGGGACAGGGGCCTCCTACGAGCAGTACTTC. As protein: CASSLSGTGASYEQYF.

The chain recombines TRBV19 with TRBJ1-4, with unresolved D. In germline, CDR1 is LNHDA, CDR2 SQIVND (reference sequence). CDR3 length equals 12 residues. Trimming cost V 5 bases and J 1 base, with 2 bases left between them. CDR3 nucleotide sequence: TGTGCCAGTAGTCGAACTAATGAAAAACTGTTTTTT. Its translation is CASSRTNEKLFF.

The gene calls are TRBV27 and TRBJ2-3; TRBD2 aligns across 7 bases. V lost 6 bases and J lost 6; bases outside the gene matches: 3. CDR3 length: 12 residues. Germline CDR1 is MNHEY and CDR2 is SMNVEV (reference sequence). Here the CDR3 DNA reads TGTGCCAGCAGGGGGACTACGGATACGCAGTATTTT. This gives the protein CASRGTTDTQYF.

In DNA, the CDR3 is TGTGCCAGCGCCAGCGGGAGGTATAATGAGCAGTTCTTC. Amino acids: CASASGRYNEQFF. The gene calls are TRBV6-6 and TRBJ2-1, with TRBD2 matching 9 bases. CDR1 is MNHNY, CDR2 SVGAGI, per germline (reference sequence). CDR3 length: 13 amino acids. Trimming took 8 bases from V and 7 from J; bases not matched to a gene: 6.

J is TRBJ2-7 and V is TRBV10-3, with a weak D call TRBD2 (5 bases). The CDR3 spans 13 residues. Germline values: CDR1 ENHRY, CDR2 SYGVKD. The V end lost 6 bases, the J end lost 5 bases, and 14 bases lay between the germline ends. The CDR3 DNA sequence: TGTGCCATCAGACCCGACTATAGGGACGAGCAGTACTTC. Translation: CAIRPDYRDEQYF.

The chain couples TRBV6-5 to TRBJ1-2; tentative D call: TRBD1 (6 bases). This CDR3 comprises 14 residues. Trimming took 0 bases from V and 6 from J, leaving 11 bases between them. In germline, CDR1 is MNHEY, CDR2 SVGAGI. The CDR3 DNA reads TGTGCCAGCAGTTACTCCATCCAGGGGAATGGCTACACCTTC. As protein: CASSYSIQGNGYTF.

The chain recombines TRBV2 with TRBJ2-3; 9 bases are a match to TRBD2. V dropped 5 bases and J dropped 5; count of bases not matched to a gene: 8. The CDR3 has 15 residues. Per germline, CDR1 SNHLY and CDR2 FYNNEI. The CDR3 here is CASSLGGRGRDTQYF. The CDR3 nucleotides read TGTGCCAGCAGTTTGGGCGGGAGGGGGAGAGATACGCAGTATTTT.

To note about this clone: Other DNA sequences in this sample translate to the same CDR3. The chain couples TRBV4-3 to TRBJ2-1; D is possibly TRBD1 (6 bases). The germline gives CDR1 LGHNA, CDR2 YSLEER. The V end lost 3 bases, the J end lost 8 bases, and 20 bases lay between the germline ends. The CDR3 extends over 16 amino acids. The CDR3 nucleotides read TGCGCCAGCAGCCAGGCCTACTCTGCTGGGGGCGATGAGCAGTTCTTC. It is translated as CASSQAYSAGGDEQFF.

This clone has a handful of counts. The CDR3 loop is CASSPGGGGYNEQFF. Written as DNA, the CDR3 is TGTGCCAGCAGCCCTGGCGGGGGGGGCTACAATGAGCAGTTCTTC. The V call is TRBV3-1 (or the pseudogene TRBV3-2), the J call TRBJ2-1, with 9 bases identical to TRBD2. J was trimmed by 3 bases and V by 4 bases; bases with no gene match: 4. Per germline, CDR1 LGHDT and CDR2 YNNKEL (reference sequence). The CDR3 covers 15 residues.

CDR3 sequence reads: CASGLVFEGGNEQFF. The CDR3 DNA reads as TGTGCTAGTGGTTTGGTATTTGAAGGGGGCAATGAGCAGTTCTTC. The chain links TRBV12-5 to TRBJ2-1; tentative D call: TRBD1 (6 bases). The germline V gene has CDR1 LGHNT and CDR2 FRNRAP. Trimming pared 0 bases from V and 6 bases from J, leaving 12 bases between. There are 15 residues in the CDR3.

The CDR3 sequence is CASSGGAWGGTDTQYF. The CDR3 nucleotides read TGTGCCAGCAGTGGCGGGGCGTGGGGGGGCACAGATACGCAGTATTTT. The chain carries TRBV27 and TRBJ2-3; D is perhaps TRBD2 (6 bases). The CDR3 covers 16 residues. Germline CDR1 reads MNHEY; CDR2 reads SMNVEV (reference sequence). Trimming cost V 5 bases and J 1 base, with 16 bases left between them.

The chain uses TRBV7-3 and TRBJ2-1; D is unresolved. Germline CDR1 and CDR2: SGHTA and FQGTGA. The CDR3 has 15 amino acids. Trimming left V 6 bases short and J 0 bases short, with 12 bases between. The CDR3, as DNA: TGTGCCAGCAGGAGAAGCCAAAGCTCCTACAATGAGCAGTTCTTC. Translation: CASRRSQSSYNEQFF.

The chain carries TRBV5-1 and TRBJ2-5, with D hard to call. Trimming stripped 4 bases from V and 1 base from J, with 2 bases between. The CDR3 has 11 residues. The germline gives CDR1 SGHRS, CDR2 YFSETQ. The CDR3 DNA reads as TGCGCCAGCAGCCGCCAAGAGACCCAGTACTTC. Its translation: CASSRQETQYF. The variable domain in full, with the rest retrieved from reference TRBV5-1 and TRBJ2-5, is KAGVTQTPRYLIKTRGQQVTLSCSPISGHRSVSWYQQTPGQGLQFLFEYFSETQRNKGNFPGRFSGRQFSNSRSEMNVSTLELGDSALYLCASSRQETQYFGPGTRLLVL.

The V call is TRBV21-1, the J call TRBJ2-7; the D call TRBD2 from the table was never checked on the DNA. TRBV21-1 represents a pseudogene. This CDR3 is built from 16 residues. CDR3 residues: CASSKLRDYPAGEQYF. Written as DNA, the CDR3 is TGTGCCAGCAGCAAACTACGGGACTACCCCGCAGGGGAGCAGTACTTC.

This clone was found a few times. The CDR3 loop reads CATIRRENNEQFF. CDR3 bases: TGTGCCACCATCAGACGGGAGAACAATGAGCAGTTCTTC. This rearrangement joins TRBV11-1 to TRBJ2-1; possible D gene TRBD2, 6 bases. Germline V gene data show CDR1 as SGHAT and CDR2 as FQDESV (reference sequence). The V end lost 10 bases, the J end lost 5 bases, and 15 bases lay between the germline ends. The CDR3 contains 13 residues.

The CDR3 DNA reads TGCGCCAGCAGCCGAGAGCGGGGAACTCAAGATACGCAGTATTTT. It specifies CASSRERGTQDTQYF. The chain has TRBV5-1 and TRBJ2-3; 7 bases are a match to TRBD2. The germline CDR1 and CDR2 sequences are SGHRS and YFSETQ. This CDR3 has 15 amino acids. The trim removed 4 bases at V and 5 bases at J, leaving 10 bases unmatched.

CDR3 sequence reads: CASSPGQGRLYTEAFF. As DNA, the CDR3 is TGTGCCAGCAGCCCGGGACAGGGTAGATTGTACACTGAAGCTTTCTTT. The chain combines TRBV6-2 or TRBV6-3 with TRBJ1-1; 9 positions agree with TRBD1. Trimming removed 6 bases from V and 3 bases from J; junction bases left unmatched: 11. Germline V gene sequence: CDR1 MNHEY, CDR2 SVGEGT. CDR3 length: 16 amino acids.

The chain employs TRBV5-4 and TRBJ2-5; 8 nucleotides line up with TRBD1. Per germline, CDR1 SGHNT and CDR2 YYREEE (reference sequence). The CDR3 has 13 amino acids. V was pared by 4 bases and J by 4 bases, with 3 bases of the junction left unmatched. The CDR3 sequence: CASSGQGAETQYF. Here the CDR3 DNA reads TGTGCCAGCAGCGGGCAGGGGGCAGAGACCCAGTACTTC.

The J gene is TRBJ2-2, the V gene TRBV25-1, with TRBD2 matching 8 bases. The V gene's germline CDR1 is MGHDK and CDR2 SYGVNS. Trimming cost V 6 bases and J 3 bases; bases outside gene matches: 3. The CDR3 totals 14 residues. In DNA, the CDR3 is TGTGCCAGCAGAGGGACTAGAGACACCGGGGAGCTGTTTTTT. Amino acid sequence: CASRGTRDTGELFF.

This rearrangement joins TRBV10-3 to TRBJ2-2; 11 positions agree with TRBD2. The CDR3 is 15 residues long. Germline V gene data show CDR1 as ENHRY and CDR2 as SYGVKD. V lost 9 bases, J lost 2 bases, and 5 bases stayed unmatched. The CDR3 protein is CAITGTSGNTGELFF. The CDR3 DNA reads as TGTGCCATTACCGGGACTAGCGGAAACACCGGGGAGCTGTTTTTT.

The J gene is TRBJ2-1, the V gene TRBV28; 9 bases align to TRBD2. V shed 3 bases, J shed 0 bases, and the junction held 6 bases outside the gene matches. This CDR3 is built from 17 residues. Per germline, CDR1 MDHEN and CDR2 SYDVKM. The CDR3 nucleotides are TGTGCCAGCAGTTTCCAGGGTAGCGGGAGCTCCTACAATGAGCAGTTCTTC. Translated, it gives CASSFQGSGSSYNEQFF.

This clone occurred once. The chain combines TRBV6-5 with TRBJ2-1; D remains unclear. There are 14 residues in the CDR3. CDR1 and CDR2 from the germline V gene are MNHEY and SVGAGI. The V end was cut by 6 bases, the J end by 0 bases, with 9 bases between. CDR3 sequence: CASSRRSSYNEQFF. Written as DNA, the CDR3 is TGTGCCAGCAGCAGAAGGAGCTCCTACAATGAGCAGTTCTTC.

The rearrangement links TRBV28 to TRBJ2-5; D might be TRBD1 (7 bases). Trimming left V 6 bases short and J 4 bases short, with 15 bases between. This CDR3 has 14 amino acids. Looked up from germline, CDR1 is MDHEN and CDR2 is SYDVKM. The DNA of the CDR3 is TGTGCCAGCAGACAGCAGGGGGGAGGAGAGACCCAGTACTTC. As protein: CASRQQGGGETQYF. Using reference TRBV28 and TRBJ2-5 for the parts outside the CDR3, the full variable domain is DVKVTQSSRYLVKRTGEKVFLECVQDMDHENMFWYRQDPGLGLRLIYFSYDVKMKEKGDIPEGYSVSREKKERFSLILESASTNQTSMYLCASRQQGGGETQYFGPGTRLLVL.

This chain's CDR3 is CASSFGQDRPNNEQFF. The DNA of the CDR3 is TGTGCCAGCAGCTTCGGGCAGGACAGACCCAACAATGAGCAGTTCTTC. The chain employs TRBV5-8 and TRBJ2-1, with D perhaps TRBD1 (6 bases). This CDR3 is built from 16 residues. The germline V gene has CDR1 SGHTS and CDR2 YDEGEE. Trimming stripped 2 bases from V and 5 bases from J, with 17 bases between.